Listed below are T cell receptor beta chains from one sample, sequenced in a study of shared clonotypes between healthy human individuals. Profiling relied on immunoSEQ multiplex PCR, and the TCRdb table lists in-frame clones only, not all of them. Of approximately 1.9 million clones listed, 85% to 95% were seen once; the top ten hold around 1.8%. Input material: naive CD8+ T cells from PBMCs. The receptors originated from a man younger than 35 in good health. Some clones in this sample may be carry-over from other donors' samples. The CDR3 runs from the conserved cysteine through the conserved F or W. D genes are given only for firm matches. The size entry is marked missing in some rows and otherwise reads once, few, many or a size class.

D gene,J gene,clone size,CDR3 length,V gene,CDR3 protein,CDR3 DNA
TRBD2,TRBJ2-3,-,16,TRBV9,CASSVGLAGGTDTQYF,TGTGCCAGCAGCGTAGGCCTAGCGGGAGGGACAGATACGCAGTATTTT
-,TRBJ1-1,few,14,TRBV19,CASSHKQGRPEAFF,TGTGCCAGTAGTCACAAACAGGGTCGGCCTGAAGCTTTCTTT
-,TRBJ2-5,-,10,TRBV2,CASSGVDQYF,TGTGCCAGCAGTGGTGTGGACCAGTACTTC
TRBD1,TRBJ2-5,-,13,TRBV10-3,CATRDRGKETQYF,TGTGCCACTAGGGACAGGGGAAAAGAGACCCAGTACTTC
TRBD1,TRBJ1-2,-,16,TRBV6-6,CASSYLPEGGPYGYTF,TGTGCCAGCAGTTACCTCCCTGAAGGGGGCCCCTATGGCTACACCTTC
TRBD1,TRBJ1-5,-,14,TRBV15,CATRDRGQGQPQHF,TGTGCCACCAGGGACAGGGGCCAGGGTCAGCCCCAGCATTTT
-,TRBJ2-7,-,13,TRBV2,CASSDVGFYEQYF,TGTGCCAGCAGTGATGTCGGGTTCTACGAGCAGTACTTC
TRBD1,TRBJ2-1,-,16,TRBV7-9,CASSSSRTGSYNEQFF,TGTGCCAGCAGCTCGAGCAGGACAGGGTCCTACAATGAGCAGTTCTTC
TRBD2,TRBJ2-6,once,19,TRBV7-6,CASSLEVSGGASGANVLTF,TGTGCCAGCAGCTTAGAGGTTTCGGGAGGGGCCTCTGGGGCCAACGTCCTGACTTTC
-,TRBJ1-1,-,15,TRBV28,CASSLRGGKNTEAFF,TGTGCCAGCAGTCTCCGGGGGGGGAAAAACACTGAAGCTTTCTTT
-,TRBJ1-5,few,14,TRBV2,CASGDSDSNQPQHF,TGTGCCAGCGGAGACAGCGATAGCAATCAGCCCCAGCATTTT
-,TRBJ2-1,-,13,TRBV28,CASRNHRLWGQFF,TGTGCCAGCAGAAATCACAGGCTTTGGGGGCAGTTCTTC
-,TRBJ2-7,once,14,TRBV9,CASSVGGTEYEQYF,TGTGCCAGCAGCGTGGGGGGGACAGAATACGAGCAGTACTTC
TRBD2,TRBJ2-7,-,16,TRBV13,CASSLGGSEVSYEQYF,TGTGCCAGCAGCTTGGGCGGGAGCGAGGTCTCCTACGAGCAGTACTTC
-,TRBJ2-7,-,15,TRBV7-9,CASSGGASEAYEQYF,TGTGCCAGCAGCGGAGGTGCATCGGAGGCCTACGAGCAGTACTTC
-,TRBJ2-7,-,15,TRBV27,CASSTQGIGSYEQYF,TGTGCCAGCAGCACGCAGGGGATCGGGTCCTACGAGCAGTACTTC
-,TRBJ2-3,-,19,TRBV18,CASSTPPGRLDSRTDTQYF,TGTGCCAGCTCGACCCCGCCGGGACGCTTAGACTCGCGCACAGATACGCAGTATTTT
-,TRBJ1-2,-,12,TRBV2,CASSEVGKGYTF,TGTGCCAGCAGTGAAGTAGGGAAAGGCTACACCTTC
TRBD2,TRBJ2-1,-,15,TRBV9,CASSALAGGPDEQFF,TGTGCCAGCAGCGCCCTAGCGGGAGGGCCGGATGAGCAGTTCTTC
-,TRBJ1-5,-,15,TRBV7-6,CASSSNRDQGQPQHF,TGTGCCAGCAGCTCCAACAGGGACCAGGGACAGCCCCAGCATTTT
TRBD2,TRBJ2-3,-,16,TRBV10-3,CAIRGTSGRVSDTQYF,TGTGCCATCAGGGGGACTAGCGGGAGAGTCTCAGATACGCAGTATTTT
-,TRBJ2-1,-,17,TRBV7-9,CASSLVYWQSSYNEQFF,TGTGCCAGCAGCTTAGTATATTGGCAGAGCTCCTACAATGAGCAGTTCTTC
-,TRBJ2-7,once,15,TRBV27,CASSSRRDNSYEQYF,TGTGCCAGCAGTTCCCGACGGGACAACTCCTACGAGCAGTACTTC
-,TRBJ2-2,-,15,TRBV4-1,CASSQDPRGDGELFF,TGCGCCAGCAGCCAAGATCCCAGGGGTGACGGGGAGCTGTTTTTT
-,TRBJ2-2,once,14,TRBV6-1,CASSTAGSTGELFF,TGTGCCAGCTCCACGGCAGGGAGCACCGGGGAGCTGTTTTTT
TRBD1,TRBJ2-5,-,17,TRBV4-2,CASSQDPRDRGSETQYF,TGTGCCAGCAGCCAAGATCCCCGGGACAGGGGTTCGGAGACCCAGTACTTC
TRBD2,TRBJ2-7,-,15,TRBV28,CATHSGIDSSYEQYF,TGTGCCACCCATAGCGGGATCGACAGTTCCTACGAGCAGTACTTC
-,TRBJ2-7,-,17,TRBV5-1,CASSGSPGSHATYEQYF,TGCGCCAGCAGCGGAAGCCCCGGTTCCCACGCAACCTACGAGCAGTACTTC
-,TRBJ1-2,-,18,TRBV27,CASSHRPPTVGWGYGYTF,TGTGCCAGCAGTCACCGCCCTCCCACTGTGGGCTGGGGGTATGGCTACACCTTC
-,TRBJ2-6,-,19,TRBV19,CASSNVLVGDSSGANVLTF,TGTGCCAGTAGTAACGTCCTTGTCGGAGACTCCTCTGGGGCCAACGTCCTGACTTTC
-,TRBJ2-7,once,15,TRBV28,CASSFQGRGLGEQYF,TGTGCCAGCAGTTTTCAGGGCCGGGGACTCGGAGAGCAGTACTTC
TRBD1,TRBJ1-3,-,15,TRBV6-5,CASSQDRGTGNTIYF,TGTGCCAGCAGTCAGGACAGGGGGACTGGAAACACCATATATTTT
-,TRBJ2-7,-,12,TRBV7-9,CASSVSQNEQYF,TGTGCCAGCAGCGTATCCCAAAACGAGCAGTACTTC
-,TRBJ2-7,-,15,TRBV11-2,CASSFGPYGVYEQYF,TGTGCCAGCAGCTTCGGACCCTACGGCGTCTACGAGCAGTACTTC
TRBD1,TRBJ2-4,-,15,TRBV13,CASSLGPGTENIQYF,TGTGCCAGCAGCTTAGGTCCCGGGACAGAAAACATTCAGTACTTC
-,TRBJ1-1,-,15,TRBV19,CASSIRGTWNTEAFF,TGTGCCAGTAGTATACGCGGGACGTGGAACACTGAAGCTTTCTTT
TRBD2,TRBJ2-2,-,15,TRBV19,CASSTGLAGAGELFF,TGTGCCAGTAGTACCGGACTAGCGGGAGCCGGGGAGCTGTTTTTT
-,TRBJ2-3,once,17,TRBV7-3,CASRPGGNSERTDTQYF,TGTGCCAGCCGCCCGGGTGGGAATAGCGAGCGCACAGATACGCAGTATTTT
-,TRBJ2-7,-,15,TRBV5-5,CASSPGRGNSYEQYF,TGTGCCAGCAGCCCGGGCAGGGGCAATTCCTACGAGCAGTACTTC
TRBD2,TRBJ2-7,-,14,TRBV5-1,CASSGSGKGYEQYF,TGCGCCAGCAGCGGTAGCGGGAAAGGCTACGAGCAGTACTTC
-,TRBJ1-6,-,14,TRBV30,CAWSPVVYNSPLHF,TGTGCCTGGAGTCCGGTAGTGTATAATTCACCCCTCCACTTT
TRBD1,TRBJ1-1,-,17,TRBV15,CATSRDPPRQGWTEAFF,TGTGCCACCAGCAGAGATCCACCACGACAGGGATGGACTGAAGCTTTCTTT
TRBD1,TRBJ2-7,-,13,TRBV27,CASRDRGFREQYF,TGTGCCAGCCGGGACAGGGGATTTCGGGAGCAGTACTTC
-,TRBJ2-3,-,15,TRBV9,CASSVVSSGTDTQYF,TGTGCCAGCAGCGTAGTATCGTCTGGCACAGATACGCAGTATTTT
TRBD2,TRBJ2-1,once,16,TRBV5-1,CASSLYLPSGSNEQFF,TGCGCCAGCAGCTTGTATCTTCCTAGCGGGAGCAATGAGCAGTTCTTC
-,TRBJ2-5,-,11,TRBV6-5,CAGGPEETQYF,TGTGCCGGGGGGCCAGAAGAGACCCAGTACTTC
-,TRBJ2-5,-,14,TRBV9,CASSARAEQETQYF,TGTGCCAGCAGCGCCCGAGCGGAACAAGAGACCCAGTACTTC
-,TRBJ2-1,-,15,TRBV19,CASSMGLKGYNEQFF,TGTGCCAGTAGTATGGGGCTTAAGGGGTACAATGAGCAGTTCTTC
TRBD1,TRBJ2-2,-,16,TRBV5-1,CASSRIQGADTGELFF,TGCGCCAGCAGCCGAATACAGGGGGCGGACACCGGGGAGCTGTTTTTT
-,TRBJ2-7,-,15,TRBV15,CATSRGTEITYEQYF,TGTGCCACCAGCAGAGGTACGGAGATTACCTACGAGCAGTACTTC
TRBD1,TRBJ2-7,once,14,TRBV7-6,CASSPTGAAYEQYF,TGTGCCAGCAGCCCTACAGGGGCCGCATACGAGCAGTACTTC
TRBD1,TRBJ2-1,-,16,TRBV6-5,CASSYSGTGGLNEQFF,TGTGCCAGCAGTTACTCCGGGACAGGGGGCCTAAATGAGCAGTTCTTC
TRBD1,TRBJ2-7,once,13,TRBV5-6,CASSSGTAYEQYF,TGTGCCAGCAGCTCCGGGACAGCCTACGAGCAGTACTTC
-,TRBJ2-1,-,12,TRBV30,CAWSGGHFEQFF,TGTGCCTGGAGTGGTGGCCATTTTGAGCAGTTCTTC
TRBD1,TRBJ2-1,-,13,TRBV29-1,CSVEDRSFAEQFF,TGCAGCGTGGAGGACAGGTCTTTCGCTGAGCAGTTCTTC
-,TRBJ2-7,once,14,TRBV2,CASSDRASTYEQYF,TGTGCCAGCAGTGACAGGGCCTCGACCTACGAGCAGTACTTC
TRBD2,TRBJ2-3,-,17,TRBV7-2,CASSSSAGTTITDTQYF,TGTGCCAGCAGCTCAAGCGCCGGGACTACCATCACAGATACGCAGTATTTT
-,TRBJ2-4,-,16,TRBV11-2,CASSLAPGTGENIQYF,TGTGCCAGCAGCTTAGCCCCAGGGACTGGCGAAAACATTCAGTACTTC
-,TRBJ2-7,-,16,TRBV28,CASTSRTGGYRYEQYF,TGTGCCAGCACCTCCCGCACCGGGGGTTACCGCTACGAGCAGTACTTC
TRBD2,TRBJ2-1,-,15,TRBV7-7,CASSLRSGRYNEQFF,TGTGCCAGCAGCTTACGGAGCGGGAGATACAATGAGCAGTTCTTC